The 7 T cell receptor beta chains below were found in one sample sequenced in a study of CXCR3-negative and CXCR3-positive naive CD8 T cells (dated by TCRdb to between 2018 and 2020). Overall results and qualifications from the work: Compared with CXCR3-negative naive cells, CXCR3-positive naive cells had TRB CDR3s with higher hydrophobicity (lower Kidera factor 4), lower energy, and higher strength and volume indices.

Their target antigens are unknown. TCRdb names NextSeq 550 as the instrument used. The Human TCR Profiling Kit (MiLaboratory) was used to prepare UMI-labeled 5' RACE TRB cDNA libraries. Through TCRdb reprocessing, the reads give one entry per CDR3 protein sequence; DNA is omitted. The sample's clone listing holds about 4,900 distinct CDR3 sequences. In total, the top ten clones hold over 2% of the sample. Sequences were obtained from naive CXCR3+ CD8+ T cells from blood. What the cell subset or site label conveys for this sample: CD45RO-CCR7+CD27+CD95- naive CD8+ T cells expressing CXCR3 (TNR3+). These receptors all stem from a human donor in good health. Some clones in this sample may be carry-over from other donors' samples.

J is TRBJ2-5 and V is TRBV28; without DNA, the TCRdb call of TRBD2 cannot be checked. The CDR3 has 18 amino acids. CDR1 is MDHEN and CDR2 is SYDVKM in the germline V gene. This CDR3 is CASSLSIIAGGPRETQYF.

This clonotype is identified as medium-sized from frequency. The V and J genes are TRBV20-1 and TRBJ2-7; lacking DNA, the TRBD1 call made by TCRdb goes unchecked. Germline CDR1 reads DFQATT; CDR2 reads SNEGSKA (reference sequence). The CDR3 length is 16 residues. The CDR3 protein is CSASARAPAFYYEQYF.

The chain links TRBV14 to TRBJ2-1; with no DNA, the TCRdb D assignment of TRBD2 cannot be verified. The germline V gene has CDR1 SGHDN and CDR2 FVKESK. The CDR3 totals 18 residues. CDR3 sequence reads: CASSQGSGLAAFYNEQFF. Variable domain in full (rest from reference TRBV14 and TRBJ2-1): EAGVTQFPSHSVIEKGQTVTLRCDPISGHDNLYWYRRVMGKEIKFLLHFVKESKQDESGMPNNRFLAERTGGTYSTLKVQPAELEDSGVYFCASSQGSGLAAFYNEQFFGPGTRLTVL.

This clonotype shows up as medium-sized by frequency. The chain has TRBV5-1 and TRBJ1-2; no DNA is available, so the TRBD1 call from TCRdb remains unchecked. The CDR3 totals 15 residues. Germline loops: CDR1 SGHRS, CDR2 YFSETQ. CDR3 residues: CASSPTAGDHYGYTF.

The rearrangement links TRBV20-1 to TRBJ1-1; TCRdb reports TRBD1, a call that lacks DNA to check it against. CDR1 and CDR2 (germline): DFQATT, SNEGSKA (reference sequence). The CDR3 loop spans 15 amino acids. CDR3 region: CSARTAGQGNTEAFF.

CDR3 protein: CASSQLAGGDTDTQYF. The J gene is TRBJ2-3, the V gene TRBV4-2; there is no DNA to check the TCRdb D call of TRBD2. Germline V lookup: CDR1 LGHNA, CDR2 YNFKEQ. The CDR3 is 16 residues long.

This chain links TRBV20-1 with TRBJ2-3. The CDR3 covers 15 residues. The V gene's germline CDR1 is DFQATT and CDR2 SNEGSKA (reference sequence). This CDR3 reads CSARDLKKSTDTQYF.